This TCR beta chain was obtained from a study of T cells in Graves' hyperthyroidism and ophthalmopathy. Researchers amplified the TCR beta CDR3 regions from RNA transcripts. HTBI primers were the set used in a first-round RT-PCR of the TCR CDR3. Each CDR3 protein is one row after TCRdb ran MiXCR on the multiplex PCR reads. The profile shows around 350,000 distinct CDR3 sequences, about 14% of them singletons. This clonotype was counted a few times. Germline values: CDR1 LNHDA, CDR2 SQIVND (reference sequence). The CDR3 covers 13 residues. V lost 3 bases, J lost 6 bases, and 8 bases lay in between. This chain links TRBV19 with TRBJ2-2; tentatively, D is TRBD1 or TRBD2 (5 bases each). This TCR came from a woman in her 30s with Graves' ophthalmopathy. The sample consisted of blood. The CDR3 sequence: CASSMGDPGELFF. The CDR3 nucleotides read TGTGCCAGTAGTATGGGGGATCCCGGGGAGCTGTTTTTT.